This TCR beta chain originates from a study of CD4 and CD8 cells across lung adenocarcinoma regions. MiXCR was run by TCRdb on the PCR reads, yielding one entry per CDR3 protein. The data hold some 25,000 distinct CDR3 sequences, with 45% to 50% observed a single time. V was cut by 6 bases and J by 16 bases, with 24 bases left in between. The CDR3 runs 14 residues. Germline V CDR1 and CDR2: MNHNS, SASEGT. The sequenced sample consisted of CD8+ T cells from the center of a lung tumor. V and J are TRBV6-1 and TRBJ2-2, with D possibly being TRBD1 (5 bases). The sequence derives from a male donor with lung adenocarcinoma. The CD4 and CD8 labels of this study may be unreliable. Here the CDR3 DNA reads TGTGCCAGCAGCCGACAGCCGGGCATCGGTACGCAGTTTTTT. It encodes CASSRQPGIGTQFF.